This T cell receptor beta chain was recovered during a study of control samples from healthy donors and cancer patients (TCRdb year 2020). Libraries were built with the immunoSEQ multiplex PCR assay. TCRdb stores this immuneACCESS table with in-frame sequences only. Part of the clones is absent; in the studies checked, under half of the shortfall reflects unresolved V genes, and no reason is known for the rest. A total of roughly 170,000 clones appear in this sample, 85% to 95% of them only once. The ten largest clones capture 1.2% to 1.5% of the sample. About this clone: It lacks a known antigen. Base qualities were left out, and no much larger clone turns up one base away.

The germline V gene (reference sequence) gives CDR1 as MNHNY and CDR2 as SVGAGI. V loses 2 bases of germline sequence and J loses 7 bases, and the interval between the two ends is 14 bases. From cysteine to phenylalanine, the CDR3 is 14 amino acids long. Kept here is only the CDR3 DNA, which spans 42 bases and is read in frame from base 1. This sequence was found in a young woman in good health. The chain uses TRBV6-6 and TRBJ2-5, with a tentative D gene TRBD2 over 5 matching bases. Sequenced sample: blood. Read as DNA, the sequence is TGTGCCAGCAGTTACGGGCCCCCACGGGGGACCCAGTACTTC. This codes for CASSYGPPRGTQYF.